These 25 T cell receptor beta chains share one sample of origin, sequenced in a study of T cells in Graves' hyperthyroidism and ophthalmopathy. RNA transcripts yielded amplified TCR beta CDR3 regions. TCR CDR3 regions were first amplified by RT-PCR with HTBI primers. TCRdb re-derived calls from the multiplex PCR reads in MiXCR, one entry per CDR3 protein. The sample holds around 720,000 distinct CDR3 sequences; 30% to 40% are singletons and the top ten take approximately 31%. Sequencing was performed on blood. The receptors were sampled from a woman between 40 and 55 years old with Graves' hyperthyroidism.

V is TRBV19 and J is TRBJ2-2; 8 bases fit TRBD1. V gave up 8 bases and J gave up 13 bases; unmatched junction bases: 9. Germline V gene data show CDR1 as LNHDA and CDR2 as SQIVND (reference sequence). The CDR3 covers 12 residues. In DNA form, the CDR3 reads TGTGCCAGTGGACCGACAGGGGCCCTGCTGTTTTTT. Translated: CASGPTGALLFF.

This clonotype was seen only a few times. CDR3 in DNA: TGTGCCAGCAGAGTCCCTAGCGGGTACGAGCAGTACTTC. This sequence encodes CASRVPSGYEQYF. The rearrangement joins TRBV6-5 to TRBJ2-7, with TRBD2 identical over 8 bases. CDR1 is MNHEY and CDR2 is SVGAGI in the germline V gene. CDR3 length equals 13 residues. V dropped 6 bases and J dropped 4; count of bases not matched to a gene: 5.

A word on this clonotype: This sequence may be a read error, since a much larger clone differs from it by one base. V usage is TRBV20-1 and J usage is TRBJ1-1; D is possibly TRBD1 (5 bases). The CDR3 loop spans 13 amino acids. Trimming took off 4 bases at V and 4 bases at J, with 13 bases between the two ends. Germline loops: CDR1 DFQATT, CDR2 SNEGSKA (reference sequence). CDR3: CSAMGLWGTEAFF. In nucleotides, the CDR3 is TGCAGTGCTATGGGACTCTGGGGCACTGAAGCTTTCTTT.

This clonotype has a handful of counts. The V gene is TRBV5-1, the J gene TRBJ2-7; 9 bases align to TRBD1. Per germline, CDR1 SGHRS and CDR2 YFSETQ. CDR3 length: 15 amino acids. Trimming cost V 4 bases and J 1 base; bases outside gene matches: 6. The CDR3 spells CASSRDRVRSYEQYF. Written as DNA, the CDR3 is TGCGCCAGCAGCCGGGACAGGGTAAGATCCTACGAGCAGTACTTC.

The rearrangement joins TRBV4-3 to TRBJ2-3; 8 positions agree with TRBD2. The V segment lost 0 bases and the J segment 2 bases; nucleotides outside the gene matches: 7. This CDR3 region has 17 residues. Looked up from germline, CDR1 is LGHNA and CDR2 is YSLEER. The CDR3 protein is CASSQDPTSGVTDTQYF. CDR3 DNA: TGCGCCAGCAGCCAAGATCCAACTAGCGGCGTCACAGATACGCAGTATTTT.

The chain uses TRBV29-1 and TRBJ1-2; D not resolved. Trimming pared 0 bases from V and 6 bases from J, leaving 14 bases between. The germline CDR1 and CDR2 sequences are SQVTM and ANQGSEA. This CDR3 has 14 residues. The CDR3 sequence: CSVEDRSRRDGYTF. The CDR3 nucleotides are TGCAGCGTTGAAGATAGGAGCAGACGGGATGGCTACACCTTC.

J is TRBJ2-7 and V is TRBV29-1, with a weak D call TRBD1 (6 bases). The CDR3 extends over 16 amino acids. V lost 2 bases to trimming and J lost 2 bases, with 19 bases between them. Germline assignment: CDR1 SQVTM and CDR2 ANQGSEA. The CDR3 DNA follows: TGCAGCGTTGAATCTCCAGGGGCCCATGGCGCCTACGAGCAGTACTTC. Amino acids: CSVESPGAHGAYEQYF.

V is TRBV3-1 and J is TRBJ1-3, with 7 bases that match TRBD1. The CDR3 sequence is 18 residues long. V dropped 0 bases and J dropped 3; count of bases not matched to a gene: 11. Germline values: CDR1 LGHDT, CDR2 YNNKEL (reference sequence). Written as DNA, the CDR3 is TGTGCCAGCAGCCAAGACCTGGGACAGAGCGTGGGTGGAAACACCATATATTTT. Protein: CASSQDLGQSVGGNTIYF.

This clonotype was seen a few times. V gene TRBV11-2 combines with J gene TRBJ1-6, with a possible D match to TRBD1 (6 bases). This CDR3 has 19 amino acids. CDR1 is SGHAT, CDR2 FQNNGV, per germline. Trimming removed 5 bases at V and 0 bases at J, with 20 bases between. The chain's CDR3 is CASSQDGPQDSSYNSPLHF. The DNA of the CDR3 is TGTGCCAGCAGCCAAGATGGTCCACAGGACAGCTCCTATAATTCACCCCTCCACTTT.

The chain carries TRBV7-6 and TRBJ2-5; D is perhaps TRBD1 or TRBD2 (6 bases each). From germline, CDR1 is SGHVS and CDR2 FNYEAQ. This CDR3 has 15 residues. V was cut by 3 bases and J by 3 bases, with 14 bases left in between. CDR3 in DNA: TGTGCCAGCAGCTTGGTGGGGGGCGGCGAAGAGACCCAGTACTTC. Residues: CASSLVGGGEETQYF. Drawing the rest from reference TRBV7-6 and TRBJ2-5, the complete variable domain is GAGVSQSPRYKVTKRGQDVALRCDPISGHVSLYWYRQALGQGPEFLTYFNYEAQQDKSGLPNDRFSAERPEGSISTLTIQRTEQRDSAMYRCASSLVGGGEETQYFGPGTRLLVL.

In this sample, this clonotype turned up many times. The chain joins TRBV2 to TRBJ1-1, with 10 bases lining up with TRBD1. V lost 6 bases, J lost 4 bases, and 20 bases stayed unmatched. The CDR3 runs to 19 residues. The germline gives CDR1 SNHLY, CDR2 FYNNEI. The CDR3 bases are TGTGCCAGCAGCCCGCCGTGCGCCGAAGGGACAGGGGTCTGCACTGAAGCTTTCTTT. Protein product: CASSPPCAEGTGVCTEAFF.

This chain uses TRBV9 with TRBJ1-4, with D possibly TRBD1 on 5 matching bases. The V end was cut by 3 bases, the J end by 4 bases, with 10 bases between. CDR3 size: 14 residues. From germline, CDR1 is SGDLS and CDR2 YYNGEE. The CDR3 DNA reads TGTGCCAGCAGCGGAGGGGAAGATAATGAAAAACTGTTTTTT. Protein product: CASSGGEDNEKLFF.

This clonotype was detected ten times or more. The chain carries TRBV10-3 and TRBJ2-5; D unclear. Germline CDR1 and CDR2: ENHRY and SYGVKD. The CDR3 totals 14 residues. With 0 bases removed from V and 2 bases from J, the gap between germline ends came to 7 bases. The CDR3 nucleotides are TGTGCCATCAGTGAGTCTGATACACAAGAGACCCAGTACTTC. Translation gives CAISESDTQETQYF.

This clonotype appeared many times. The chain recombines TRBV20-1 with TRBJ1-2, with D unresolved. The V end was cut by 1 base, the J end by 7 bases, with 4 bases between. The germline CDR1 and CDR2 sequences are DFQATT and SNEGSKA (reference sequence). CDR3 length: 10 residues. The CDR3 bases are TGCAGTGCTAGAGTACTTGGCTACACCTTC. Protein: CSARVLGYTF.

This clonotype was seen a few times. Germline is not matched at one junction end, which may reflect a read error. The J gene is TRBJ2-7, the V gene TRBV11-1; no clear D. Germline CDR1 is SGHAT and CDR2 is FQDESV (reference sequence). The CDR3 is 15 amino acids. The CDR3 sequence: CASSQGSHIYYEQYF. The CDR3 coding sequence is TGCGCCAGCAGCCAAGGAAGCCACATCTACTACGAGCAGTACTTC.

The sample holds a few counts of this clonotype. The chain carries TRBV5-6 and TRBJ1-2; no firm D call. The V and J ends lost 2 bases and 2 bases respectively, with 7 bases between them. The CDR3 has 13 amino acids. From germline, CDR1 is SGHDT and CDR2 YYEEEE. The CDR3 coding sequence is TGTGCCAGCAGCTTTGGGGAGAACTATGGCTACACCTTC. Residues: CASSFGENYGYTF.

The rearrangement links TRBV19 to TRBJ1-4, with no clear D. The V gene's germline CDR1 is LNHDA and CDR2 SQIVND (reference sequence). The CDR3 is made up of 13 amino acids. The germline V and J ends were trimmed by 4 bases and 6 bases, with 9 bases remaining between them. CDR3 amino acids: CASSTGEDEKLFF. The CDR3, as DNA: TGTGCCAGTAGTACAGGAGAAGATGAAAAACTGTTTTTT.

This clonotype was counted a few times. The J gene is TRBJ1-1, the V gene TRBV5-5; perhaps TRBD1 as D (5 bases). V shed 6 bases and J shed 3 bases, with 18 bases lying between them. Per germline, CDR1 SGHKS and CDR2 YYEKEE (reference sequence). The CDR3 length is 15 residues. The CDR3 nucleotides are TGTGCCAGCAACGCCCTAGGGGAGCCGCACACTGAAGCTTTCTTT. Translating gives CASNALGEPHTEAFF.

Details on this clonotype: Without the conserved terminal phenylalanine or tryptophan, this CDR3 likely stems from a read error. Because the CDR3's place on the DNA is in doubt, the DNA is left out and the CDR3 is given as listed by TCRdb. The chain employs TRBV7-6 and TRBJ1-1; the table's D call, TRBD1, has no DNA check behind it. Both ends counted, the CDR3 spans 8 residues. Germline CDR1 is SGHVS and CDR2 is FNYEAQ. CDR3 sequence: CASSSPPG.

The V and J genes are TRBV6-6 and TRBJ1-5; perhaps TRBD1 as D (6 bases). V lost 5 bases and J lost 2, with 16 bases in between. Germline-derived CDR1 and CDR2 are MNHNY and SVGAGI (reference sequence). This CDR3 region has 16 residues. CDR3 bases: TGTGCCAGCAGTACCGGACAGTTTGGCCGCAATCAGCCCCAGCATTTT. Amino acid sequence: CASSTGQFGRNQPQHF.

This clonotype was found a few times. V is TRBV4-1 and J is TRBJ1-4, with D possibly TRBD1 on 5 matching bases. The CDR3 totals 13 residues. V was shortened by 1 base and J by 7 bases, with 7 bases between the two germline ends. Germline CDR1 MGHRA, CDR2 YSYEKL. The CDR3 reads CASSQVGGEKLFF. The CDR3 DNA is TGCGCCAGCAGCCAAGTTGGGGGTGAAAAACTGTTTTTT.

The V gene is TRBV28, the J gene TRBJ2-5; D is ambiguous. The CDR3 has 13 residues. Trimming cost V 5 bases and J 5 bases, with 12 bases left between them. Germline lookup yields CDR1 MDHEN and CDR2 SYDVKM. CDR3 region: CASSDSSRETQYF. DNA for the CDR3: TGTGCCAGCAGTGACTCGAGCAGGGAGACCCAGTACTTC.

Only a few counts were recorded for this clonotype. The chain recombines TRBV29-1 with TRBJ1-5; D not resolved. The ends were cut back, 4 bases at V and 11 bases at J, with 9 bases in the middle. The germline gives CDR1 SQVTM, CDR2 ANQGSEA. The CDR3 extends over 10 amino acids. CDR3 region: CSVGVETQHF. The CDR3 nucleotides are TGCAGCGTTGGGGTGGAGACCCAGCATTTT.

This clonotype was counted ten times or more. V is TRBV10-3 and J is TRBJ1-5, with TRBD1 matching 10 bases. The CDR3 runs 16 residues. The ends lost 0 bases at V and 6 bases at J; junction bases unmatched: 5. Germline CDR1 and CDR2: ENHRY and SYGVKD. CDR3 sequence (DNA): TGTGCCATCAGTGAGTCCCCGACAGGGGGCTCTCAGCCCCAGCATTTT. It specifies CAISESPTGGSQPQHF.

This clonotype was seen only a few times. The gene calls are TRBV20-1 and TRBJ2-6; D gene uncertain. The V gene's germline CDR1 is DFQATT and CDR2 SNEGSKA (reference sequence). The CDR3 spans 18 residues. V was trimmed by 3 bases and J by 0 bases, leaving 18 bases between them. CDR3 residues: CSASLIQSPSSGANVLTF. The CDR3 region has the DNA TGCAGTGCTAGTCTGATCCAATCGCCGTCCTCTGGGGCCAACGTCCTGACTTTC.